The clone carrying this T cell receptor (beta chain) has only a few counts. No antigen is known for it. The data were taken from a study of T-cell memory formation after mild COVID-19. Study findings and constraints: Day 15 to 85 contracting clones showed balanced CD4/CD8; later expanders leaned CD4+. Pre-infection memory held some responding clones, suggesting pre-existing cross-reactive T cells responded.

The CDR3 is 14 residues long. Germline V gene sequence: CDR1 SGHRS, CDR2 YFSETQ. Trimming removed 5 bases from V and 1 base from J, with 11 bases in between. A single record per CDR3 protein comes from TCRdb applying MiXCR to the 5' RACE reads. Among about 320,000 distinct CDR3 sequences listed, roughly 13% were seen once. J is TRBJ2-3 and V is TRBV5-1; D call uncertain. Input material: PBMCs or a T cell subset sorted from them (not recorded which). This receptor was identified in a man between 18 and 35 years old who had mild COVID-19 (a few samples of this study predate the infection). Cell type and time point are not known. CDR3 amino acids: CASRSLIGTDTQYF. Written as DNA, the CDR3 is TGCGCCAGCAGGTCTTTAATCGGCACAGATACGCAGTATTTT.